This T cell receptor (beta chain) came from a study of blood T cell repertoires in COVID-19 (dated by TCRdb to between 2020 and 2021). Regarding the study in general: The collaborator samples originated in the United States, Italy and Spain and spanned the acute and convalescent phases of COVID-19. The samples were drawn from two sources: the first 160 participants of the ongoing ImmuneRACE study, and some 1,300 subjects contributed by 6 global collaborators. A de-identified subject ID, COVID-19 status, age in years and sex were almost always included in the sample metadata. A freely available public database, intended as a resource for researchers studying the immune response to SARS-CoV-2, is where the repertoires were released. The material from the prospective study consisted of cDNA or gDNA derived from T cells, B-cell-depleted T cells, or PBMCs. Deeply sampled blood TCRbeta repertoires from subjects exposed to, actively infected with, or recovered from COVID-19 were included in the dataset. Where HLA class I and class II types were available, the types were taken from metadata supplied by the sample provider, not from assay-based typing. Findings and caveats that apply to the study as a whole: Clinical and demographic metadata were provided uncurated, with the amount varying by source and participant.

TCRbeta CDR3 regions were amplified from genomic DNA by means of the immunoSEQ Assay, a bias-controlled multiplex PCR. Per the original workflow: Within the assay, amplification of reference gene primers was used to estimate how many nucleated cells each sample contained. To quantify the absolute abundance of each unique TCRbeta CDR3 rearrangement, sequence reads were collapsed and filtered. For each sample, productive Simpson clonality was calculated by taking the square root of Simpson's diversity index across productive rearrangements. Not all clones reach the TCRdb copy of this immuneACCESS table, which keeps in-frame sequences only. Checked studies attribute under half of the gap to unresolved V genes and leave the rest unexplained. Clone size and V and J calls were adopted from that table, with D and trimming inferred from the DNA. The sample table shows tens of thousands of clones, and about 80% are seen once. Of the sample, 28% falls within the top ten clones.

Whole blood was collected in K2EDTA tubes by collaborating institutions according to the institutions' own protocols. For TCRbeta analysis, collaborators shipped samples in one of three forms: frozen whole blood, isolated PBMCs, or DNA extracted from either of those sample types. Comments on this clone: No cognate antigen has been identified for it. Base qualities are not recorded, but no much larger clone differs from it by a single base.

V and J lose 5 bases and 2 bases, and a span of 13 bases separates them. The cysteine opens and the phenylalanine closes a CDR3 of 16 amino acids. CDR3 DNA only is kept here, 48 bases in frame from base 1. CDR1 and CDR2, looked up from the germline V gene, are MNHEY and SVGEGT. The rearrangement combines TRBV6-2 or TRBV6-3 with TRBJ2-6, with TRBD1 as a weak D call on 6 bases. Sequencing input: peripheral blood. The source is a man in his 70s with acute or convalescent COVID-19. CDR3 loop: CASSKTGTAGANVLTF. The sequenced DNA is TGTGCCAGCAGTAAGACAGGTACTGCTGGGGCCAACGTCCTGACTTTC.